These 30 T cell receptor beta chains came from one sample sequenced in a study of cytomegalovirus exposure and HLA in healthy donors. The study ran its PCR with 60 Vbeta and 13 Jbeta primers. Sequencing was performed with immunoSEQ multiplex PCR; in TCRdb, only in-frame clones are kept and a portion is missing. Of 150,000 to 200,000 clones listed, 80% are singletons. Sequenced material: PBMCs. All receptors derive from a man aged 30-40 years in good health and CMV-seronegative.

The rearrangement uses TRBV4-1 and TRBJ1-2; 8 positions agree with TRBD1. CDR1 and CDR2 (germline): MGHRA, YSYEKL. Unmatched junction bases numbered 23, after V lost 0 bases and J lost 8 bases. The CDR3 runs to 20 residues. The CDR3 nucleotides are TGCGCCAGCAGCCAAGATACCTCCCAACCTCGGACAGGGCCGAGGAGGGGCTACACCTTC. Translation: CASSQDTSQPRTGPRRGYTF.

The chain combines TRBV4-3 with TRBJ2-1; D is perhaps TRBD2 (5 bases). The V gene lost 0 bases and the J gene lost 5 bases, with 8 bases spanning the gap. Germline V lookup: CDR1 LGHNA, CDR2 YSLEER. The CDR3 spans 14 residues. The CDR3 spells CASSQDRGNNEQFF. The CDR3 nucleotides read TGCGCCAGCAGCCAAGATCGGGGAAACAATGAGCAGTTCTTC.

The chain carries TRBV19 and TRBJ2-7; maybe TRBD2 (6 bases). The CDR3 totals 15 residues. CDR1 is LNHDA, CDR2 SQIVND, per germline (reference sequence). V shed 3 bases and J shed 2 bases, with 14 bases lying between them. CDR3 residues: CASSIQGGATYEQYF. The CDR3 DNA follows: TGTGCCAGTAGTATTCAGGGCGGGGCTACCTACGAGCAGTACTTC.

The chain combines TRBV30 with TRBJ1-3; D is possibly TRBD1 (5 bases). CDR1 is GTSNPN and CDR2 is SVGIG in the germline V gene (reference sequence). The CDR3 extends over 15 amino acids. Trimming took off 0 bases at V and 0 bases at J, with 9 bases between the two ends. The CDR3 protein is CAWSVRQISGNTIYF. CDR3 coding DNA: TGTGCCTGGAGTGTCCGACAGATCTCTGGAAACACCATATATTTT.

This clone has a single count. The same CDR3 arises from other DNA sequences in this sample as well. The V gene is TRBV6-5, the J gene TRBJ1-1; D is possibly TRBD1 (6 bases). Germline V lookup: CDR1 MNHEY, CDR2 SVGAGI. The CDR3 length is 13 residues. V was shortened by 0 bases and J by 4 bases, with 6 bases between the two germline ends. CDR3: CASSYSGGTEAFF. The CDR3, as DNA: TGTGCCAGCAGTTACTCAGGGGGCACTGAAGCTTTCTTT.

This chain connects TRBV11-3 to TRBJ2-5; weak D call: TRBD2 (5 bases). Trimming shortened V by 5 bases and J by 5 bases, and 12 bases separated the two germline ends. From germline, CDR1 is SGHNT and CDR2 YENEEA. This CDR3 has 13 amino acids. In DNA form, the CDR3 reads TGTGCCAGCAGCCTCGGGGAGCGGGAGACCCAGTACTTC. It codes for CASSLGERETQYF.

The chain has TRBV4-1 and TRBJ2-5; D remains ambiguous. Judging by the DNA end, TRBJ2-7 fits better; the J call may be wrong. CDR3 length equals 16 residues. Germline V gives CDR1 MGHRA, CDR2 YSYEKL. CDR3 residues: CASSQEAVVGAYEQYF. The CDR3 nucleotides are TGCGCCAGCAGCCAAGAAGCTGTAGTAGGAGCCTACGAGCAGTACTTC.

Remarks on this clone: The sample contains more than one DNA sequence encoding this CDR3. CDR3 residues: CASSQEGGVTEAFF. The CDR3 bases are TGCGCCAGCAGCCAAGAGGGAGGGGTCACTGAAGCTTTCTTT. V gene TRBV4-3 combines with J gene TRBJ1-1; D is perhaps TRBD1 (5 bases). The CDR3 has 14 residues. Germline lookup yields CDR1 LGHNA and CDR2 YSLEER. V lost 0 bases to trimming and J lost 4 bases, with 9 bases between them.

This chain uses TRBV29-1 with TRBJ2-3, with a tentative D call TRBD1 (5 bases). The CDR3 spans 13 residues. V lost 8 bases to trimming and J lost 4 bases, with 16 bases between them. Germline V gene sequence: CDR1 SQVTM, CDR2 ANQGSEA. CDR3 sequence reads: CSYGAAAPDTQYF. Written as DNA, the CDR3 is TGCAGCTATGGGGCAGCAGCACCAGATACGCAGTATTTT.

V and J are TRBV13 and TRBJ2-1, with 8 bases that match TRBD1. The CDR3 loop spans 14 amino acids. V gave up 5 bases and J gave up 6 bases; unmatched junction bases: 6. Germline loops: CDR1 PRHDT, CDR2 FYEKMQ (reference sequence). The CDR3 coding sequence is TGTGCCAGCAGCCAAACAGGGGGGACCAATGAGCAGTTCTTC. Protein sequence: CASSQTGGTNEQFF.

The CDR3 region is CASSHGSQVDSGANVLTF. In nucleotides, the CDR3 is TGTGCCAGCAGCCACGGTTCACAGGTGGACTCTGGGGCCAACGTCCTGACTTTC. The chain carries TRBV14 and TRBJ2-6; D may be TRBD1 (5 bases). The length of the CDR3 is 18 residues. Trimming removed 3 bases at V and 0 bases at J, with 15 bases between. Germline V gene sequence: CDR1 SGHDN, CDR2 FVKESK.

This clone was recorded once. The chain uses TRBV19 and TRBJ1-3; TRBD1 matches 8 bases. Trimming cost V 6 bases and J 5 bases; bases outside gene matches: 6. This CDR3 spans 14 amino acids. Germline values: CDR1 LNHDA, CDR2 SQIVND (reference sequence). In nucleotides, the CDR3 is TGTGCCAGTAGCGAACGGACAGGGCGAAACACCATATATTTT. It yields the protein CASSERTGRNTIYF.

The V and J genes are TRBV11-3 and TRBJ1-1; D is possibly TRBD1 (5 bases). The V and J ends lost 3 bases and 2 bases respectively, with 10 bases between them. This CDR3 contains 14 residues. Germline assignment: CDR1 SGHNT and CDR2 YENEEA. In nucleotides, the CDR3 is TGTGCCAGCAGCTTTCAGGGCTCCAACACTGAAGCTTTCTTT. Its protein product is CASSFQGSNTEAFF.

This chain uses TRBV5-5 with TRBJ1-5, with a possible D match to TRBD1 (5 bases). Germline values: CDR1 SGHKS, CDR2 YYEKEE (reference sequence). Trimming removed 5 bases at V and 4 bases at J, with 10 bases between. CDR3 length: 13 residues. The chain's CDR3 is CASRVGGNQPQHF. The CDR3 region has the DNA TGTGCCAGCAGGGTCGGGGGAAATCAGCCCCAGCATTTT.

As concerns this clone: Within the sample, other DNA sequences also encode this same CDR3. The V and J genes are TRBV7-2 and TRBJ2-1; D is unclear. The V gene lost 6 bases and the J gene lost 0 bases, with 9 bases spanning the gap. There are 14 residues in the CDR3. The V gene's germline CDR1 is SGHTA and CDR2 FQGNSA. CDR3 in amino acids: CASSLDSSYNEQFF. CDR3 in DNA: TGTGCCAGCAGTCTAGACTCCTCCTACAATGAGCAGTTCTTC.

V gene TRBV5-1 combines with J gene TRBJ2-1; 7 nucleotides align to TRBD2. J was trimmed by 1 base and V by 4 bases; bases with no gene match: 8. Germline V CDR1 and CDR2: SGHRS, YFSETQ. The CDR3 loop spans 16 amino acids. The CDR3 here is CASSTSLAASYNEQFF. As DNA, the CDR3 is TGCGCCAGCAGCACCAGTCTAGCGGCTTCCTACAATGAGCAGTTCTTC. Full variable domain (remainder filled in from reference TRBV5-1 and TRBJ2-1): KAGVTQTPRYLIKTRGQQVTLSCSPISGHRSVSWYQQTPGQGLQFLFEYFSETQRNKGNFPGRFSGRQFSNSRSEMNVSTLELGDSALYLCASSTSLAASYNEQFFGPGTRLTVL.

The CDR3 loop is CAISVSTYEQYF. The CDR3 nucleotides are TGTGCCATCAGTGTTTCGACTTACGAGCAGTACTTC. The rearrangement uses TRBV10-3 and TRBJ2-7; unclear D gene. Trimming took off 4 bases at V and 4 bases at J, with 8 bases between the two ends. Germline CDR1 ENHRY, CDR2 SYGVKD. The CDR3 has 12 residues.

This clone turned up a few times. At one of its ends the junction is not consistent with the germline gene, which may arise from a read error. This chain uses TRBV7-7 with TRBJ2-3; 7 nucleotides match TRBD2. The CDR3 runs 15 residues. Germline CDR1 is SSHAT and CDR2 is FNYEAQ (reference sequence). CDR3 nucleotide sequence: TGTGCTAGCAGCTTCGGTGCGGGAGATACAGATACGCAGTATTTT. It translates to CASSFGAGDTDTQYF.

This clone was seen just once. J is TRBJ2-5 and V is TRBV29-1, with 7 bases matching TRBD1. Germline loops: CDR1 SQVTM, CDR2 ANQGSEA. Losses at the gene ends were 1 base for V and 1 base for J; bases not matched to a gene: 12. This CDR3 spans 17 amino acids. Here the CDR3 reads CSVEARDSRSSQETQYF. The CDR3 DNA is TGCAGCGTTGAAGCCCGGGACAGTCGTTCTTCCCAAGAGACCCAGTACTTC.

The chain employs TRBV6-1 and TRBJ1-2; 9 positions agree with TRBD1. V shed 3 bases, J shed 3 bases, and the junction held 2 bases outside the gene matches. CDR1 is MNHNS, CDR2 SASEGT, per germline. The CDR3 loop spans 14 amino acids. CDR3 protein: CASSDRDRDYGYTF. The CDR3 DNA reads TGTGCCAGCAGTGATAGGGACAGGGACTATGGCTACACCTTC.

This clone has more than one count but fewer than ten. The chain recombines TRBV6-6 with TRBJ1-1, with 9 positions matching TRBD1. Germline V gives CDR1 MNHNY, CDR2 SVGAGI (reference sequence). The trim removed 7 bases at V and 10 bases at J, leaving 4 bases unmatched. CDR3 length: 11 amino acids. DNA for the CDR3: TGTGCCAGCACCCGGACAGGGGTAGCTTTCTTT. The encoded protein is CASTRTGVAFF.

This clone was counted a single time. The chain combines TRBV9 with TRBJ2-3, with 12 bases lining up with TRBD2. Trimming removed 0 bases from V and 1 base from J; junction bases left unmatched: 15. The germline V gene encodes CDR1 SGDLS and CDR2 YYNGEE. The CDR3 length is 21 residues. The chain's CDR3 is CASSVDQRMPLAGGGTDTQYF. CDR3 DNA sequence: TGTGCCAGCAGCGTAGACCAGCGAATGCCCCTAGCGGGAGGGGGCACAGATACGCAGTATTTT.

This clone came up a few times. This chain links TRBV6-5 with TRBJ2-6; D is undetermined. Germline V gene data show CDR1 as MNHEY and CDR2 as SVGAGI. The germline V and J ends were trimmed by 2 bases and 0 bases, with 5 bases remaining between them. The CDR3 covers 15 residues. The CDR3 bases are TGTGCCAGCAGTTACGCGAACTCTGGGGCCAACGTCCTGACTTTC. Translation: CASSYANSGANVLTF.

This clone was detected once. This sequence joins TRBV18 and TRBJ1-2, with 8 bases identical to TRBD1. The length of the CDR3 is 14 residues. CDR1 KGHSH and CDR2 LQKENI come from the germline V gene. V dropped 3 bases and J dropped 4; count of bases not matched to a gene: 4. CDR3 bases: TGTGCCAGCTCACCGGACAGGGAGGTCTATGGCTACACCTTC. As protein: CASSPDREVYGYTF.

This clone was observed a handful of times. This chain uses TRBV11-2 with TRBJ2-1; D might be TRBD1 (6 bases). Trimming shortened V by 5 bases and J by 9 bases, and 20 bases separated the two germline ends. Looked up from germline, CDR1 is SGHAT and CDR2 is FQNNGV. The CDR3 runs 15 residues. The chain's CDR3 is CASSPSLGQGFEQFF. The DNA of the CDR3 is TGTGCCAGCAGCCCTTCGCTTGGCCAGGGGTTTGAGCAGTTCTTC.

V gene TRBV7-3 combines with J gene TRBJ2-2, with D perhaps matching TRBD2 (7 bases). V dropped 6 bases and J dropped 3 bases, with 17 bases sitting between them. Germline CDR1 reads SGHTA; CDR2 reads FQGTGA. The CDR3 length is 16 residues. The CDR3 protein is CASRKGGEPYTGELFF. Here the CDR3 DNA reads TGTGCCAGCAGGAAGGGGGGGGAGCCCTACACCGGGGAGCTGTTTTTT.

The chain joins TRBV5-1 to TRBJ2-3, with 11 bases fitting TRBD2. CDR1 is SGHRS and CDR2 is YFSETQ in the germline V gene. This CDR3 is built from 15 residues. V lost 1 base, J lost 4 bases, and 2 bases stayed unmatched. The CDR3 coding sequence is TGCGCCAGCAGCTTGCTAGCGGGAGGTGCAGATACGCAGTATTTT. As protein: CASSLLAGGADTQYF.

This clone was seen once. V and J are TRBV7-9 and TRBJ2-5; tentatively, D is TRBD1 (5 bases). Per the germline V gene, CDR1 is SEHNR and CDR2 is FQNEAQ (reference sequence). This CDR3 is built from 14 residues. V was clipped by 5 bases and J by 1 base, with 11 bases between them. CDR3 residues: CASSITGFQETQYF. CDR3 nucleotides: TGTGCCAGCAGCATTACAGGATTCCAAGAGACCCAGTACTTC.

The V and J genes are TRBV4-1 and TRBJ2-7; 8 nucleotides align to TRBD1. Germline V gene sequence: CDR1 MGHRA, CDR2 YSYEKL. The CDR3 runs to 15 residues. Losses at the gene ends were 3 bases for V and 4 bases for J; bases not matched to a gene: 8. The CDR3 here is CASSQRTGPSYEQYF. For the CDR3, the DNA is TGCGCCAGCAGCCAGAGGACAGGGCCCTCGTACGAGCAGTACTTC.

The gene calls are TRBV2 and TRBJ2-2; maybe TRBD1 (5 bases). Germline CDR1 and CDR2: SNHLY and FYNNEI. This CDR3 spans 16 amino acids. Deletions cut 3 bases from V and 4 bases from J, with 15 bases between. CDR3 in amino acids: CASSDLGPFGTGELFF. The CDR3 DNA reads TGTGCCAGCAGTGATCTGGGGCCGTTTGGCACCGGGGAGCTGTTTTTT.